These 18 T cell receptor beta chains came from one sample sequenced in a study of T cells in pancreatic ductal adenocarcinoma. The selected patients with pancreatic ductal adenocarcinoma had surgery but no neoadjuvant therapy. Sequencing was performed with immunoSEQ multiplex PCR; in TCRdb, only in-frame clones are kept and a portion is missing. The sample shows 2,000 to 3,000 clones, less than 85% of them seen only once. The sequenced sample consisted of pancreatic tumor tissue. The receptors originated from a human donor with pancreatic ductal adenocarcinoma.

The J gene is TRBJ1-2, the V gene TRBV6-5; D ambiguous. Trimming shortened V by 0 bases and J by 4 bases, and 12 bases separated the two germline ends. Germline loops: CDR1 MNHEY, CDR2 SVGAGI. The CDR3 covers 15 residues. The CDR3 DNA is TGTGCCAGCAGTTACTCCGCCAGTTTGGGCTATGGCTACACCTTC. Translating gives CASSYSASLGYGYTF.

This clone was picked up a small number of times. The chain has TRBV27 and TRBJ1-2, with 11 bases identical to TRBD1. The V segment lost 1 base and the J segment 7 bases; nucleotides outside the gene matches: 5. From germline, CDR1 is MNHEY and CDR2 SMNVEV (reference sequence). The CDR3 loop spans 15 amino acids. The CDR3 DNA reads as TGTGCCAGCAGTTTATTCGGACAGGGGGCTTTTGGCTACACCTTC. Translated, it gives CASSLFGQGAFGYTF.

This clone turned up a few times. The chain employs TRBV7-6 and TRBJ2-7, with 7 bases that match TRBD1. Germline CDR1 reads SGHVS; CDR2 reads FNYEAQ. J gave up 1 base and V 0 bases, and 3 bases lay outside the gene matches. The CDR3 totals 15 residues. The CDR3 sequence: CASSLAGGQSYEQYF. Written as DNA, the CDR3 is TGTGCCAGCAGCTTAGCAGGGGGCCAGTCCTACGAGCAGTACTTC.

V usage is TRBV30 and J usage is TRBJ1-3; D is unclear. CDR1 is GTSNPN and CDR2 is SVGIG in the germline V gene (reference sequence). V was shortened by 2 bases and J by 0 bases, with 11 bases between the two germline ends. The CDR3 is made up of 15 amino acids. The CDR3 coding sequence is TGTGCCTGGAGTTCAATCCTCATCTCTGGAAACACCATATATTTT. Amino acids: CAWSSILISGNTIYF.

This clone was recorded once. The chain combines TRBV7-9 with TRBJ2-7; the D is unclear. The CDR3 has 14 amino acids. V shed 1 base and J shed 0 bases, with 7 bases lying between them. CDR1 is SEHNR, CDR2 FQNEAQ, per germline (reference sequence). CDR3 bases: TGTGCCAGCAGCTTAGAGTACAGCTCCTACGAGCAGTACTTC. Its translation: CASSLEYSSYEQYF. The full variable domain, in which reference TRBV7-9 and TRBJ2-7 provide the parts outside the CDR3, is DTGVSQNPRHKITKRGQNVTFRCDPISEHNRLYWYRQTLGQGPEFLTYFQNEAQLEKSRLLSDRFSAERPKGSFSTLEIQRTEQGDSAMYLCASSLEYSSYEQYFGPGTRLTVT.

CDR3 sequence (DNA): TGTGCCAGCAGCCCAAGACTAGATACGCAGTATTTT. This sequence encodes CASSPRLDTQYF. The chain uses TRBV9 and TRBJ2-3; D ambiguous. The ends were cut back, 4 bases at V and 5 bases at J, with 8 bases in the middle. The CDR3 covers 12 residues. The germline V gene has CDR1 SGDLS and CDR2 YYNGEE.

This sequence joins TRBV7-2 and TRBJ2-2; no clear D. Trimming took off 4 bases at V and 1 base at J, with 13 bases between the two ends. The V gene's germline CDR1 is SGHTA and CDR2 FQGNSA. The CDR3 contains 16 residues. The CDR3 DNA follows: TGTGCCAGCAGCTCAACACGGGCAGGGAACACCGGGGAGCTGTTTTTT. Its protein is CASSSTRAGNTGELFF.

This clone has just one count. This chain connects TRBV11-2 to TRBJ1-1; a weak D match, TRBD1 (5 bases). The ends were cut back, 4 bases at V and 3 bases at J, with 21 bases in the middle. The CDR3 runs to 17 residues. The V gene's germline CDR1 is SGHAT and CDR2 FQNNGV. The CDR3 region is CASSSPFMFPGDTEAFF. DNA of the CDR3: TGTGCCAGCAGCTCACCATTTATGTTTCCGGGGGACACTGAAGCTTTCTTT.

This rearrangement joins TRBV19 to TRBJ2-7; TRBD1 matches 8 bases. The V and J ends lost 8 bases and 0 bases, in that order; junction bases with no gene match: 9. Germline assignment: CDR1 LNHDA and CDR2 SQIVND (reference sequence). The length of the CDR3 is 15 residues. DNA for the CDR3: TGTGCCAGTCAAGTAGGACAGGGAGACTCCTACGAGCAGTACTTC. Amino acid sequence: CASQVGQGDSYEQYF. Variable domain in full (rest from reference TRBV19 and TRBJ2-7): DGGITQSPKYLFRKEGQNVTLSCEQNLNHDAMYWYRQDPGQGLRLIYYSQIVNDFQKGDIAEGYSVSREKKESFPLTVTSAQKNPTAFYLCASQVGQGDSYEQYFGPGTRLTVT.

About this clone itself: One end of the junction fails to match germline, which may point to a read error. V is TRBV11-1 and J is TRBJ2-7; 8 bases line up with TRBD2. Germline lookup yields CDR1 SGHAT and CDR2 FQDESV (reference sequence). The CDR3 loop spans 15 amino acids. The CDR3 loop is CASSLARGDPYGQYF. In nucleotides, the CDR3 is TGTGCCAGCAGCTTAGCGCGGGGGGATCCCTACGGGCAGTACTTC.

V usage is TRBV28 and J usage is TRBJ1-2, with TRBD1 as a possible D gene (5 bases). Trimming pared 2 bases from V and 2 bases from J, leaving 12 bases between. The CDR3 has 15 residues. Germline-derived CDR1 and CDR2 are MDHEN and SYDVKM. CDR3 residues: CASSLGGRGNYGYTF. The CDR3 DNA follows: TGTGCCAGCAGTTTAGGAGGGCGGGGGAACTATGGCTACACCTTC.

CDR3 region: CACTRGGDVTQYF. The CDR3 region has the DNA TGTGCCTGTACCCGGGGAGGGGATGTGACCCAGTACTTC. This rearrangement joins TRBV30 to TRBJ2-5, with TRBD2 identical over 7 bases. V was pared by 6 bases and J by 7 bases, with 11 bases of the junction left unmatched. The germline gives CDR1 GTSNPN, CDR2 SVGIG (reference sequence). The CDR3 runs to 13 residues.

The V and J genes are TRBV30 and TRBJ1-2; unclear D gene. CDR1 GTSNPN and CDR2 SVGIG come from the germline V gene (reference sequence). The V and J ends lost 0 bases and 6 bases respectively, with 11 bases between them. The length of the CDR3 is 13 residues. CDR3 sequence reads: CAWSVLRNNGYTF. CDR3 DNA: TGTGCCTGGAGTGTACTCAGGAACAATGGCTACACCTTC.

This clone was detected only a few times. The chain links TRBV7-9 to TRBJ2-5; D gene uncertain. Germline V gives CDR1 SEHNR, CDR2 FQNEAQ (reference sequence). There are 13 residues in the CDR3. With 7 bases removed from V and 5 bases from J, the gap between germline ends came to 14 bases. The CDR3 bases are TGTGCCAGCATCGACGCAGAAAGCGAGACCCAGTACTTC. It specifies CASIDAESETQYF.

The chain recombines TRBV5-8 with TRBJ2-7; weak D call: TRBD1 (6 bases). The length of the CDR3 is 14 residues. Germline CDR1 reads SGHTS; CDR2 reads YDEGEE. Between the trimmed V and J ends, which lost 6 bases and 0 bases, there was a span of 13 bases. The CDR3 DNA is TGTGCCAGCACCGACGGGACACACTCCTACGAGCAGTACTTC. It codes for CASTDGTHSYEQYF.

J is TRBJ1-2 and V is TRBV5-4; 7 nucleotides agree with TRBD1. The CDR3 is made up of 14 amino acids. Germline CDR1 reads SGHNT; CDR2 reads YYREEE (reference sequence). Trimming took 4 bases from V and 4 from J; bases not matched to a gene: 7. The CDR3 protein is CASSGEQGTYGYTF. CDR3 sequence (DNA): TGTGCCAGCAGCGGTGAACAGGGGACCTATGGCTACACCTTC.

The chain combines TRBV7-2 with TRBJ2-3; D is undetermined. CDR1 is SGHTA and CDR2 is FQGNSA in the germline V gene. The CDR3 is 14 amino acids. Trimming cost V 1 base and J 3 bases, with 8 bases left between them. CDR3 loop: CASSLGFATDTQYF. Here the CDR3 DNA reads TGTGCCAGCAGCTTAGGATTTGCTACAGATACGCAGTATTTT. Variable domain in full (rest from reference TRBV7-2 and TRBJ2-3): GAGVSQSPSNKVTEKGKDVELRCDPISGHTALYWYRQSLGQGLEFLIYFQGNSAPDKSGLPSDRFSAERTGGSVSTLTIQRTQQEDSAVYLCASSLGFATDTQYFGPGTRLTVL.

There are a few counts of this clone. CDR3 DNA: TGTGCCAGCTCACCAGCGGCCGACTATGGCTACACCTTC. Translation gives CASSPAADYGYTF. The V gene is TRBV18, the J gene TRBJ1-2; the D is unclear. Germline loops: CDR1 KGHSH, CDR2 LQKENI. The CDR3 totals 13 residues. V lost 2 bases, J lost 3 bases, and 7 bases lay in between.